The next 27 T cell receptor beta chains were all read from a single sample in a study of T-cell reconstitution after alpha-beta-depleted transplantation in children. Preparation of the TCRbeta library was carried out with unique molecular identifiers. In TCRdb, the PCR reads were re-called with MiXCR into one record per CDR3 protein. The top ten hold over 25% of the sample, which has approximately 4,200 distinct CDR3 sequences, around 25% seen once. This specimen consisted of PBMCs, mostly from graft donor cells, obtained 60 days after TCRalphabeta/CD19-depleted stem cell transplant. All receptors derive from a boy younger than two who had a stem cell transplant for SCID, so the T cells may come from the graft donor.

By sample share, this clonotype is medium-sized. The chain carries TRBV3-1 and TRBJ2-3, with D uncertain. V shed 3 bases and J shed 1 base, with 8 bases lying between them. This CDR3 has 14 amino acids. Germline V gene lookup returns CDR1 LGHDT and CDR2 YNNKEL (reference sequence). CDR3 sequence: CASSHLWGTDTQYF. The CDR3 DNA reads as TGTGCCAGCAGCCATTTATGGGGCACAGATACGCAGTATTTT.

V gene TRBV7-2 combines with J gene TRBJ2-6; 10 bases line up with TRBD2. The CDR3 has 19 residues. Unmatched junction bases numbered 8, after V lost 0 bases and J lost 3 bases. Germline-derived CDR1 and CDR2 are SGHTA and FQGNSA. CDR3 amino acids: CASSLAFGLAGVGANVLTF. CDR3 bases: TGTGCCAGCAGCTTAGCATTCGGGCTAGCGGGGGTTGGGGCCAACGTCCTGACTTTC.

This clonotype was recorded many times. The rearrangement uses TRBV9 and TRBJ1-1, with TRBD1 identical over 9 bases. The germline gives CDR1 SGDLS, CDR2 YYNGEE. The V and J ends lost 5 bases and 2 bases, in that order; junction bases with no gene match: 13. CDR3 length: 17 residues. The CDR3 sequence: CASRRLKQGAVNTEAFF. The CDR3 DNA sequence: TGTGCCAGCAGACGACTTAAACAGGGGGCAGTCAACACTGAAGCTTTCTTT. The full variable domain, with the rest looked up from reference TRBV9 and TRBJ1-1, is DSGVTQTPKHLITATGQRVTLRCSPRSGDLSVYWYQQSLDQGLQFLIQYYNGEERAKGNILERFSAQQFPDLHSELNLSSLELGDSALYFCASRRLKQGAVNTEAFFGQGTRLTVV.

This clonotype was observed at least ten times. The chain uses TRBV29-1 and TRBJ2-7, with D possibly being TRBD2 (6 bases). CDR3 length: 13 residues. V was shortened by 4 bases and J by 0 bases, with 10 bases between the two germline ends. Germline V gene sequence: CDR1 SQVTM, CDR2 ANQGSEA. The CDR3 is CSVGGDVSYEQYF. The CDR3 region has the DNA TGCAGCGTTGGGGGGGACGTCTCCTACGAGCAGTACTTC.

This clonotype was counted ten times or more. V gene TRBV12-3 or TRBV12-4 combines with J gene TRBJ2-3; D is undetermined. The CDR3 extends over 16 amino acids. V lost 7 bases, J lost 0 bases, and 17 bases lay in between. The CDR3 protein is CASTPSWGLSTDTQYF. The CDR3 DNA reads TGTGCCAGCACTCCCTCTTGGGGTCTTAGCACAGATACGCAGTATTTT.

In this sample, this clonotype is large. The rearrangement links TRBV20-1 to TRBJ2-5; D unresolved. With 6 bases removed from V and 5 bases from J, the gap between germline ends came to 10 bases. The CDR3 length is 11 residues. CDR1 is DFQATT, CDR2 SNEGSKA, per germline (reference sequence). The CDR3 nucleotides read TGCAGTGCCCAATTAGGGGAGACCCAGTACTTC. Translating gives CSAQLGETQYF.

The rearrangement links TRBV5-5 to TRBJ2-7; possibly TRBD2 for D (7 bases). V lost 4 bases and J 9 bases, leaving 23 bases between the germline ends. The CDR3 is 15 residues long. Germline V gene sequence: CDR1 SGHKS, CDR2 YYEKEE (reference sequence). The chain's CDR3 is CASSLAGGAGFVQYF. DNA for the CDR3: TGTGCCAGCAGCCTAGCTGGGGGGGCCGGTTTCGTGCAGTACTTC. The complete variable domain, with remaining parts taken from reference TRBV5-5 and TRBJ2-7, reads DAGVTQSPTHLIKTRGQQVTLRCSPISGHKSVSWYQQVLGQGPQFIFQYYEKEERGRGNFPDRFSARQFPNYSSELNVNALLLGDSALYLCASSLAGGAGFVQYFGPGTRLTVT.

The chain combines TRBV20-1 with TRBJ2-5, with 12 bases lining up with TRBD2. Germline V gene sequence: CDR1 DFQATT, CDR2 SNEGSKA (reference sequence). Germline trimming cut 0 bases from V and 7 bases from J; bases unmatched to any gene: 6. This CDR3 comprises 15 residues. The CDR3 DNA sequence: TGCAGTGCTAGAGACCTAGCGGGGGGGCCGTGGACCCAGTACTTC. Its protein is CSARDLAGGPWTQYF.

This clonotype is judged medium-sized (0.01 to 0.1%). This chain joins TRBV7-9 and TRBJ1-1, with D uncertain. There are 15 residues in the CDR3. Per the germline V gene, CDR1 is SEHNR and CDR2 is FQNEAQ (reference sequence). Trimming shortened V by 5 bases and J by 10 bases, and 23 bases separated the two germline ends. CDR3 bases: TGTGCCAGCAGCCTATCGCCAGAACTGAACCTAAGAGCTTTCTTT. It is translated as CASSLSPELNLRAFF.

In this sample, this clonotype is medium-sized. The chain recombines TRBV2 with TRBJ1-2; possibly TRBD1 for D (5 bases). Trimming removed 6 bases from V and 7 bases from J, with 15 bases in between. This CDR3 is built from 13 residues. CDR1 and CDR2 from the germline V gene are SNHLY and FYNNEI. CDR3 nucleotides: TGTGCCAGCAGGGGAGACAGTCTCGGTGGCTACACCTTC. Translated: CASRGDSLGGYTF.

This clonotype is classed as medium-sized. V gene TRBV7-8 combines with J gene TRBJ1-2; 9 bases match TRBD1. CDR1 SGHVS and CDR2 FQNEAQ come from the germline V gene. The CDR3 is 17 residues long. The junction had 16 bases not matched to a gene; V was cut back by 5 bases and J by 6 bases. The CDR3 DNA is TGTGCCAGCAGCGGACAGAGGTCACGGGACAGGGAGGATGGCTACACCTTC. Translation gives CASSGQRSRDREDGYTF.

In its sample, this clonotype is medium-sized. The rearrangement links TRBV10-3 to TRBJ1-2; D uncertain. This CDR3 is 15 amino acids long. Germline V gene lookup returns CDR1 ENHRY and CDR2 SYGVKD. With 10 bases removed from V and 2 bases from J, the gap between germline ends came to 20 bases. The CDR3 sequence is CATLPVPRRNYGYTF. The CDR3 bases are TGTGCCACCCTCCCGGTGCCCAGAAGAAACTATGGCTACACCTTC.

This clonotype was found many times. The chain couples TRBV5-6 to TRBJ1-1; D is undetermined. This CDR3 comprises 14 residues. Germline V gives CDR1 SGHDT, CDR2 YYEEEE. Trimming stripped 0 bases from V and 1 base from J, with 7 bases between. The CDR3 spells CASSLADGNTEAFF. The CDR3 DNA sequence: TGTGCCAGCAGCTTGGCGGACGGGAACACTGAAGCTTTCTTT.

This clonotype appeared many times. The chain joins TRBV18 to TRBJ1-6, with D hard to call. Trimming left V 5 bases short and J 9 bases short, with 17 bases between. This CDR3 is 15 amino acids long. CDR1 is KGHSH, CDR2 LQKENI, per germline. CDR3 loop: CASSALVVKGSPLHF. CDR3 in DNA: TGTGCCAGCTCAGCACTGGTAGTTAAAGGTTCACCCCTCCACTTT.

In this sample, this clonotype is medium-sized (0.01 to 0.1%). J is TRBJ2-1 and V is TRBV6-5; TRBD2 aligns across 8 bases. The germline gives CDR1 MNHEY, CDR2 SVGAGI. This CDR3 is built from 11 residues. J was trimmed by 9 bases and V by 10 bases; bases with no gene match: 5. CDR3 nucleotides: TGTGCCACCGGGCGGGGGGTTGAGCAGTTCTTC. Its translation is CATGRGVEQFF.

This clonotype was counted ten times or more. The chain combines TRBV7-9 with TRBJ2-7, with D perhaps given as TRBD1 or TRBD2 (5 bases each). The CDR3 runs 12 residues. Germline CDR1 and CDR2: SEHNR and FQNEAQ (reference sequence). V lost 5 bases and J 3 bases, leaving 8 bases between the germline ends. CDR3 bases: TGTGCCAGCAGCGGGACCGTCTACGAGCAGTACTTC. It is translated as CASSGTVYEQYF.

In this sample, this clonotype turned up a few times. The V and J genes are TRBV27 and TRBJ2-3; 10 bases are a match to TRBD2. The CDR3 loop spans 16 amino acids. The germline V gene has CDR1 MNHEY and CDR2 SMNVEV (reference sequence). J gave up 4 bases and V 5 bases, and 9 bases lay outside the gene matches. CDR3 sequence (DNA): TGTGCCAGCAGTCAAACGCTAGCGGGGGCCTCAGATACGCAGTATTTT. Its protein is CASSQTLAGASDTQYF.

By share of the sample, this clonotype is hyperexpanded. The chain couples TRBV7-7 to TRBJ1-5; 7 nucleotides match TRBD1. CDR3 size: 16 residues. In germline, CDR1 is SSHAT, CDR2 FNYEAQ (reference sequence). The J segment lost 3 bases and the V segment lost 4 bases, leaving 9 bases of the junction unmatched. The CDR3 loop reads CASSSRTGDDNQPQHF. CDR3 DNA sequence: TGTGCCAGCAGCTCTCGAACAGGGGACGACAATCAGCCCCAGCATTTT.

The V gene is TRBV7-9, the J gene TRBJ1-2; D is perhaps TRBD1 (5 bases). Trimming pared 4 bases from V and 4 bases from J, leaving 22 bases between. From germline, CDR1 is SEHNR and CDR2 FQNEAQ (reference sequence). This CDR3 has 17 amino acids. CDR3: CASSSGGSGTYLYGYTF. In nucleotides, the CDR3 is TGTGCCAGCAGCTCAGGTGGCTCCGGGACGTACCTCTATGGCTACACCTTC.

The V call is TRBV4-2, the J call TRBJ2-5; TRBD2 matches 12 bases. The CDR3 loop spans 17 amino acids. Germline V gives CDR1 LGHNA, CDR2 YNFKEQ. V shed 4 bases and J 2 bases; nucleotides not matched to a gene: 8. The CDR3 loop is CASSLPITSGGQETQYF. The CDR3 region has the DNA TGTGCCAGCAGCCTGCCTATAACTAGCGGGGGGCAAGAGACCCAGTACTTC.

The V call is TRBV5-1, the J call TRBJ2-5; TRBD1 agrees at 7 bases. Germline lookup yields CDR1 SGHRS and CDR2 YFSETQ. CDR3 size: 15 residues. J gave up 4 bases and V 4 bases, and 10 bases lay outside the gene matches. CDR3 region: CASSVRQGSGETQYF. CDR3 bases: TGCGCCAGCAGCGTTCGACAGGGTTCGGGAGAGACCCAGTACTTC.

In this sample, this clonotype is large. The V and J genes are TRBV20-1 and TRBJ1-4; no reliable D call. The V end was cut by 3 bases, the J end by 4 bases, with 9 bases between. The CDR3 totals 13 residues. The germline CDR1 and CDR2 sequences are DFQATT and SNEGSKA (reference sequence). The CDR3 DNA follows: TGCAGTGCTAGTGAGGGCCTTAATGAAAAACTGTTTTTT. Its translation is CSASEGLNEKLFF.

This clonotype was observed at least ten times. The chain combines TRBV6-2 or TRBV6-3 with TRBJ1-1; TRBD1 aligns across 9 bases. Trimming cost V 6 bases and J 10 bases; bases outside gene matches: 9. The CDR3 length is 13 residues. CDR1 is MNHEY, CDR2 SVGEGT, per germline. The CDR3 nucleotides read TGTGCCAGCAGCCCACAGGGGGCGCCCCCAGCTTTCTTT. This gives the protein CASSPQGAPPAFF.

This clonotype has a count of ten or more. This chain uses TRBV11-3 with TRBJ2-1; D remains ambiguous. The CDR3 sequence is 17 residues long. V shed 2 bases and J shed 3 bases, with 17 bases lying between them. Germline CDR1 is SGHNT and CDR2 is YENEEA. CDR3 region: CASSLTSPLSNYNEQFF. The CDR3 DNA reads TGTGCCAGCAGCTTAACAAGCCCGTTATCGAACTACAATGAGCAGTTCTTC.

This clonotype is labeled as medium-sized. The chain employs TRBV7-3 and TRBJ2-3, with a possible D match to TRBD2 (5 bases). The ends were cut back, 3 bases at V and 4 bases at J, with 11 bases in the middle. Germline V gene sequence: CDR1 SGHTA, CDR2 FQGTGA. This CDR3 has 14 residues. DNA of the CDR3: TGTGCCAGCAGCTTTGCCGGGATCTCAGATACGCAGTATTTT. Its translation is CASSFAGISDTQYF.

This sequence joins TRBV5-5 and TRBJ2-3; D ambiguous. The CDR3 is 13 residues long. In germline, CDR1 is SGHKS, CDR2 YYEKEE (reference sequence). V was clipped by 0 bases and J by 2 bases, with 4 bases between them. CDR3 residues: CASSLGSTDTQYF. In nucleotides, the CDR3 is TGTGCCAGCAGCTTGGGGTCCACAGATACGCAGTATTTT.

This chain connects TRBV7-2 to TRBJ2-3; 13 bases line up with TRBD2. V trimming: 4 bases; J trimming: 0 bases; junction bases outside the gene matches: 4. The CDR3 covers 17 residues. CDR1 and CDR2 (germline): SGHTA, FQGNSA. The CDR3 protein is CASSWTSGGLSTDTQYF. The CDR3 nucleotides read TGTGCCAGCAGCTGGACTAGCGGGGGCCTTAGCACAGATACGCAGTATTTT.